Below are 20 T cell receptor beta chains sequenced from a single sample in a study of T cells after yellow fever vaccination. MiXCR, applied by TCRdb to the 5' RACE reads, yields one record per CDR3 protein. The data contain under 600,000 distinct CDR3 sequences, around a fifth of them singletons. Here the sequenced sample was PBMCs, taken roughly 20 days after the first yellow fever vaccination. These receptors were obtained from a man younger than 30 who received the YFV17D yellow fever vaccine.

The genes are TRBV25-1 and TRBJ2-7, with a possible D match to TRBD2 (6 bases). The CDR3 spans 14 residues. CDR1 is MGHDK, CDR2 SYGVNS, per germline. The V and J ends lost 6 bases and 6 bases respectively, with 18 bases between them. The CDR3 region has the DNA TGTGCCAGCAGAATGAACGGAGGGCTTGGCGAGCAGTACTTC. It yields the protein CASRMNGGLGEQYF.

This clonotype was counted only a few times. The gene calls are TRBV7-8 and TRBJ2-4, with TRBD1 matching 12 bases. CDR3 length equals 15 residues. Germline CDR1 and CDR2: SGHVS and FQNEAQ. Trimming removed 4 bases from V and 7 bases from J; junction bases left unmatched: 5. This chain's CDR3 is CASSYSGTGGNIQYF. In DNA, the CDR3 is TGTGCCAGCAGCTACTCCGGGACAGGGGGCAACATTCAGTACTTC. Combining the CDR3 with reference TRBV7-8 and TRBJ2-4 gives the whole variable domain GAGVSQSPRYKVAKRGQDVALRCDPISGHVSLFWYQQALGQGPEFLTYFQNEAQLDKSGLPSDRFFAERPEGSVSTLKIQRTQQEDSAVYLCASSYSGTGGNIQYFGAGTRLSVL.

This clonotype was found a few times. The genes are TRBV6-2 or TRBV6-3 and TRBJ2-4; the D gene is possibly TRBD1 (6 bases). Germline lookup yields CDR1 MNHEY and CDR2 SVGEGT. Trimming took off 6 bases at V and 5 bases at J, with 17 bases between the two ends. The length of the CDR3 is 15 residues. The CDR3 DNA sequence: TGTGCCAGCAGCCAGGGACACCTGGTAGAAAACATTCAGTACTTC. Protein sequence: CASSQGHLVENIQYF.

This sequence joins TRBV28 and TRBJ2-3, with D unresolved. Trimming shortened V by 6 bases and J by 0 bases, and 10 bases separated the two germline ends. This CDR3 region has 14 residues. Germline CDR1 and CDR2: MDHEN and SYDVKM. The CDR3 spells CASSRQPSTDTQYF. The CDR3 nucleotides are TGTGCCAGCAGCCGTCAACCTAGCACAGATACGCAGTATTTT. The full variable domain, completed using reference TRBV28 and TRBJ2-3, is DVKVTQSSRYLVKRTGEKVFLECVQDMDHENMFWYRQDPGLGLRLIYFSYDVKMKEKGDIPEGYSVSREKKERFSLILESASTNQTSMYLCASSRQPSTDTQYFGPGTRLTVL.

This clonotype was detected a few times. The V call is TRBV10-1, the J call TRBJ1-1; 7 bases map to TRBD1. The CDR3 covers 13 residues. V lost 7 bases, J lost 2 bases, and 4 bases stayed unmatched. The germline gives CDR1 WNHNN, CDR2 SYGVQD (reference sequence). For the CDR3, the DNA is TGCGCCAGCATGGGGACAGTAAACACTGAAGCTTTCTTT. This translates into CASMGTVNTEAFF.

This clonotype occurred once. The chain carries TRBV7-9 and TRBJ2-5; maybe TRBD1 (6 bases). The CDR3 runs 15 residues. The germline gives CDR1 SEHNR, CDR2 FQNEAQ (reference sequence). V dropped 5 bases and J dropped 4 bases, with 17 bases sitting between them. The CDR3 DNA reads as TGTGCCAGCAGCGCCTCTCACAGGGAGTTAGAGACCCAGTACTTC. It is translated as CASSASHRELETQYF.

This clonotype came up many times. V and J are TRBV11-1 and TRBJ2-3, with 8 bases that match TRBD1. After removal of 2 bases from V and 6 bases from J, the junction contained 7 bases not matched to a gene. Germline CDR1 SGHAT, CDR2 FQDESV (reference sequence). The CDR3 totals 15 residues. The CDR3 protein is CASSLPRGLGDTQYF. CDR3 bases: TGTGCCAGCAGCTTACCCAGGGGGCTTGGGGATACGCAGTATTTT.

The gene calls are TRBV12-3 or TRBV12-4 and TRBJ1-5; 7 bases fit TRBD1. Trimming took 6 bases from V and 4 from J; bases not matched to a gene: 9. CDR3 length: 15 residues. The CDR3 region has the DNA TGTGCCAGCAGACAACGGACAGGCCTGAATCAGCCCCAGCATTTT. This sequence encodes CASRQRTGLNQPQHF.

This clonotype turned up a few times. The chain couples TRBV5-4 to TRBJ2-7; 7 nucleotides align to TRBD1. CDR3 size: 16 residues. CDR1 SGHNT and CDR2 YYREEE come from the germline V gene (reference sequence). J gave up 0 bases and V 4 bases, and 10 bases lay outside the gene matches. The CDR3 sequence is CASSQPGTASSYEQYF. CDR3 DNA sequence: TGTGCCAGCAGCCAACCCGGGACAGCGAGCTCCTACGAGCAGTACTTC.

This clonotype was seen only a few times. The chain uses TRBV7-2 and TRBJ1-2; 12 positions agree with TRBD1. Trimming took 4 bases from V and 2 from J; bases not matched to a gene: 2. CDR3 size: 15 residues. From germline, CDR1 is SGHTA and CDR2 FQGNSA. For the CDR3, the DNA is TGTGCCAGCAGCTGGGACAGGGGGCGCAACTATGGCTACACCTTC. It yields the protein CASSWDRGRNYGYTF.

This clonotype turned up a few times. This rearrangement joins TRBV6-2 or TRBV6-3 to TRBJ2-4; D not resolved. V gave up 5 bases and J gave up 1 base, with 9 bases separating them. The CDR3 is 14 residues long. Germline lookup yields CDR1 MNHEY and CDR2 SVGEGT. DNA of the CDR3: TGTGCCAGCAGTCCAGATGCGGCCAAAAACATTCAGTACTTC. The encoded protein is CASSPDAAKNIQYF.

This clonotype was found a few times. The gene calls are TRBV5-4 and TRBJ2-7; the D call may be TRBD1 or TRBD2 (5 bases each). CDR1 and CDR2 (germline): SGHNT, YYREEE (reference sequence). Trimming took 4 bases from V and 3 from J, leaving 14 bases between them. This CDR3 is built from 14 residues. As DNA, the CDR3 is TGTGCCAGCAGCCTCGCTGGGGGTTTCTACGAGCAGTACTTC. Protein: CASSLAGGFYEQYF.

This clonotype was found a few times. In DNA form, the CDR3 reads TGCGCCAGCAGCCAAGGGACTAGCGGTGAAGCCAAAAACATTCAGTACTTC. As protein: CASSQGTSGEAKNIQYF. The chain carries TRBV4-1 and TRBJ2-4; TRBD2 matches at 10 bases. CDR1 and CDR2 from the germline V gene are MGHRA and YSYEKL. The CDR3 runs to 17 residues. Germline trimming cut 1 base from V and 0 bases from J; bases unmatched to any gene: 3.

V gene TRBV12-3 or TRBV12-4 combines with J gene TRBJ2-7, with 10 bases that match TRBD1. Losses at the gene ends were 7 bases for V and 7 bases for J; bases not matched to a gene: 7. The CDR3 covers 13 residues. The CDR3 is CASKRQGAGEQYF. In DNA, the CDR3 is TGTGCCAGCAAAAGACAGGGGGCGGGTGAGCAGTACTTC.

The V call is TRBV10-2, the J call TRBJ1-5, with D possibly matching TRBD1 (6 bases). Between the trimmed V and J ends, which lost 7 bases and 7 bases, there was a span of 14 bases. The CDR3 totals 13 residues. Per germline, CDR1 WSHSY and CDR2 SAAADI. In DNA form, the CDR3 reads TGCGCCAGCAACCCGGGGGCTTGGCAGCCCCAGCATTTT. This gives the protein CASNPGAWQPQHF.

Written as DNA, the CDR3 is TGCAGCGTGGACCAGGACAGGGCGGCTGAAGCTTTCTTT. It translates to CSVDQDRAAEAFF. The rearrangement uses TRBV29-1 and TRBJ1-1, with 8 bases identical to TRBD1. The CDR3 runs 13 residues. From germline, CDR1 is SQVTM and CDR2 ANQGSEA. Trimming at V came to 6 bases and at J to 6 bases, leaving 9 bases not matched to a gene.

This clonotype was seen many times. This chain uses TRBV4-2 with TRBJ1-6, with unresolved D. Trimming left V 0 bases short and J 8 bases short, with 14 bases between. The CDR3 consists of 16 residues. From germline, CDR1 is LGHNA and CDR2 YNFKEQ. CDR3 amino acids: CASSQDLKGDYSPLHF. The CDR3 nucleotides read TGTGCCAGCAGCCAAGATCTAAAGGGCGATTATTCACCCCTCCACTTT.

The gene calls are TRBV19 and TRBJ2-5; D not certain. CDR1 and CDR2 (germline): LNHDA, SQIVND (reference sequence). The CDR3 has 16 amino acids. Trimming cost V 6 bases and J 0 bases, with 17 bases left between them. CDR3 residues: CASSNTYRNYQETQYF. In DNA form, the CDR3 reads TGTGCCAGTAGCAACACCTACAGAAACTACCAAGAGACCCAGTACTTC.

This clonotype was counted a few times. The chain carries TRBV28 and TRBJ2-7; a possible D gene is TRBD1 (6 bases). Germline CDR1 MDHEN, CDR2 SYDVKM. V was clipped by 5 bases and J by 7 bases, with 18 bases between them. There are 14 residues in the CDR3. CDR3 region: CASSTKAGAGEQYV. For the CDR3, the DNA is TGTGCCAGCAGTACCAAGGCAGGGGCAGGAGAGCAGTACGTC.

The chain links TRBV6-2 or TRBV6-3 to TRBJ1-1, with a possible D match to TRBD1 (5 bases). Looked up from germline, CDR1 is MNHEY and CDR2 is SVGEGT. The germline V and J ends were trimmed by 1 base and 1 base, with 19 bases remaining between them. The CDR3 runs to 18 residues. The CDR3 is CASSYLRMPRRGNTEAFF. For the CDR3, the DNA is TGTGCCAGCAGTTACTTGCGGATGCCGCGTAGGGGGAACACTGAAGCTTTCTTT.